This TCR beta chain derives from a study of T cells after yellow fever vaccination. Points from the study as a whole: It was a small share of clonotypes that appeared in both CD4 and CD8 compartments. Most clones from primary vaccination were detected again post-booster (about 96% CD4, 88% CD8). A weaker secondary response peaked on day 5, the primary on day 15.

The TCR cDNA carried a universal primer site and UMIs from 5'RACE template switching. TCRdb called the 5' RACE reads again in MiXCR, with one record for every CDR3 protein. This sample has hundreds of thousands of distinct CDR3 sequences, with approximately 12% found just once. CDR3 length: 17 residues. CDR1 is LGHNA, CDR2 YSLEER, per germline. The V segment lost 4 bases and the J segment 4 bases; nucleotides outside the gene matches: 11. Worth noting for this clonotype: As yet, its antigen is unknown.

This TCR derives from a man aged 25-45 years who received the YFV17D yellow fever vaccine. J is TRBJ2-1 and V is TRBV4-3, with 9 bases lining up with TRBD1. The sequencing here drew on PBMCs, taken on the day of the yellow fever booster vaccination. CDR3 in DNA: TGCGCCAGCAGCCCCTCCATCGACAGGGGGATTTACAATGAGCAGTTCTTC. Encoded protein: CASSPSIDRGIYNEQFF.